This TCR beta chain was retrieved from a study of T cells after yellow fever vaccination. CDR3 size: 13 residues. The J segment lost 15 bases and the V segment lost 0 bases, leaving 4 bases of the junction unmatched. Germline CDR1 reads SGHRS; CDR2 reads YFSETQ. UMIs and a universal primer site were added when TCR cDNA was made by 5'RACE template switching. Each CDR3 protein is one row after TCRdb ran MiXCR on the 5' RACE reads. The profile shows under 300,000 distinct CDR3 sequences, 6.9% of them singletons. Findings and limits, study-wide: Contaminants from the bulk population, in the form of abundant clonotypes, could be found in FACS-sorted repertoires.

This clonotype was found a few times. Its antigen is not known. The TCR originated in a man younger than 45 who received the YFV17D yellow fever vaccine. The sample in question was CD4+ T cells sorted from PBMCs, obtained 15 days after the yellow fever booster vaccination. J is TRBJ2-1 and V is TRBV5-1; 12 bases map to TRBD2. The CDR3 here is CASSLGLAGALFF. DNA for the CDR3: TGCGCCAGCAGCTTGGGACTAGCGGGAGCTTTGTTCTTC.